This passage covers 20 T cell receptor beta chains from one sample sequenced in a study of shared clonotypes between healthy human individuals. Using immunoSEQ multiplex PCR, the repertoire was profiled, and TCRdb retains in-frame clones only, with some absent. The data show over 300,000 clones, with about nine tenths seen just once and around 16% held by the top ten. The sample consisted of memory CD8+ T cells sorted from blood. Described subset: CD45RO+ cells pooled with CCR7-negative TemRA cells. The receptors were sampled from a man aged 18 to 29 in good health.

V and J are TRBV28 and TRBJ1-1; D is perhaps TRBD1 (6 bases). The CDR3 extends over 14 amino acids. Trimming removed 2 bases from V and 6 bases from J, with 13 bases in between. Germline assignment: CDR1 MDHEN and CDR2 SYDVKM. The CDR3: CASSLAGGTAEAFF. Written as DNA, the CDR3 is TGTGCCAGCAGTTTAGCCGGGGGCACGGCTGAAGCTTTCTTT.

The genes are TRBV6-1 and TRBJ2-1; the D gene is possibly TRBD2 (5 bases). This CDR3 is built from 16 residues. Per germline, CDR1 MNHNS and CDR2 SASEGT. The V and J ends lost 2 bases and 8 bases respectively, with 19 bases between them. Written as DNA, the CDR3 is TGTGCCAGCAGTGAAAAGGTGCGGGCCCTTTGGGATGAGCAGTTCTTC. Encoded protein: CASSEKVRALWDEQFF.

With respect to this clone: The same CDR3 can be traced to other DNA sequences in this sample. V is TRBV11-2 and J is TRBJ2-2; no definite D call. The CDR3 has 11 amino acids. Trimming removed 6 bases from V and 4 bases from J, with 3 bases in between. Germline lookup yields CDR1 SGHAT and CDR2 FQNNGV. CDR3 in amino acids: CASRTTGELFF. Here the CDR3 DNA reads TGTGCCAGCAGAACCACCGGGGAGCTGTTTTTT.

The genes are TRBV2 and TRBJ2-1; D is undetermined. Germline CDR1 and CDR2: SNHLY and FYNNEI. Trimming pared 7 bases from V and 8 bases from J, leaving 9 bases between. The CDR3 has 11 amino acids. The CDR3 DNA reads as TGTGCCAGCATTGGGTTCGATGAGCAGTTCTTC. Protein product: CASIGFDEQFF.

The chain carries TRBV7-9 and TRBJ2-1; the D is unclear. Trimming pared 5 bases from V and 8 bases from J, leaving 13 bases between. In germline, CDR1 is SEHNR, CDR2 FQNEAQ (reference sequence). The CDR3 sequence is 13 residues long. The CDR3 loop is CASSPIRRDEQFF. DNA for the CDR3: TGTGCCAGCAGCCCCATTAGGAGAGATGAGCAGTTCTTC.

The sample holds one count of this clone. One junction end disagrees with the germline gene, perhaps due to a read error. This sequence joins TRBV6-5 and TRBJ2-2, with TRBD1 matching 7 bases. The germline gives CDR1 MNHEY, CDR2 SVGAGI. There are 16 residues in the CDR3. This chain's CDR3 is CASSYFATGNAGELFF. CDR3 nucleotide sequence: TGTGCCAGCAGTTACTTCGCGACAGGGAACGCCGGGGAGCTGTTTTTT.

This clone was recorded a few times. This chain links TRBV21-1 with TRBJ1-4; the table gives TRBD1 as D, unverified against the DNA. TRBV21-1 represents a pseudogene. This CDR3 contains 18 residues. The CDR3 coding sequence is TGTGCCAGCAGCAAAGGGACCGGGACAGGGGGCCGTAATGAAAAACTGTTTTTT. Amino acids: CASSKGTGTGGRNEKLFF.

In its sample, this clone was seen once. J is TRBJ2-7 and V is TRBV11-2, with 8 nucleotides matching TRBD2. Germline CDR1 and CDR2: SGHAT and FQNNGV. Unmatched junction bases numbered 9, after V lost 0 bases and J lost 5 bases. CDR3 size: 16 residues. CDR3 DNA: TGTGCCAGCAGCTTAGAAGTGGGACTAGTTCACCACGAGCAGTACTTC. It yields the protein CASSLEVGLVHHEQYF. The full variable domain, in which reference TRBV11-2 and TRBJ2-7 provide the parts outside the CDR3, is EAGVAQSPRYKIIEKRQSVAFWCNPISGHATLYWYQQILGQGPKLLIQFQNNGVVDDSQLPKDRFSAERLKGVDSTLKIQPAKLEDSAVYLCASSLEVGLVHHEQYFGPGTRLTVT.

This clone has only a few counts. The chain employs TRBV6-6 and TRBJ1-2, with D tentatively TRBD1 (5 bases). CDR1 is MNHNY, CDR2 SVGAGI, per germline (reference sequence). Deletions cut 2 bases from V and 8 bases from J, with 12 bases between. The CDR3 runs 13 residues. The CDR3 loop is CASSYLTTDGYTF. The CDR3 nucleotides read TGTGCCAGCAGTTACCTAACGACAGACGGCTACACCTTC.

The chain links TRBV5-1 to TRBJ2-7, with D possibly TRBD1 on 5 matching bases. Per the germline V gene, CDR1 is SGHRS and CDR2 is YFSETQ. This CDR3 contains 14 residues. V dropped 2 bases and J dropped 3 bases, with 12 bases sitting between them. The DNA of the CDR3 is TGCGCCAGCAGCTTCGACAGAGCAAACTACGAGCAGTACTTC. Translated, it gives CASSFDRANYEQYF.

DNA of the CDR3: TGTGCCAGCAGCTTTTCCAGCACAGATACGCAGTATTTT. Its translation is CASSFSSTDTQYF. This chain joins TRBV5-6 and TRBJ2-3; no firm D call. V lost 2 bases and J 0 bases, leaving 4 bases between the germline ends. Germline V gene lookup returns CDR1 SGHDT and CDR2 YYEEEE. CDR3 size: 13 residues.

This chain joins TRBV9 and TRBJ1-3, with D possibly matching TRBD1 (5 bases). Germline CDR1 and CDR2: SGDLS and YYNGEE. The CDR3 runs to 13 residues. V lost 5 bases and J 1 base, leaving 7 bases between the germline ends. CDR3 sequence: CASSAGSGNTIYF. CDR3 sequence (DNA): TGTGCCAGCAGTGCAGGGTCTGGAAACACCATATATTTT.

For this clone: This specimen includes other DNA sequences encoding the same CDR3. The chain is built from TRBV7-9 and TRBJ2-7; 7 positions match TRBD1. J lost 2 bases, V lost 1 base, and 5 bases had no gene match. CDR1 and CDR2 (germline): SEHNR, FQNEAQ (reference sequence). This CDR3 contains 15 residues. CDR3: CASSLDRQGAYEQYF. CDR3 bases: TGTGCCAGCAGCTTAGACCGACAGGGAGCCTACGAGCAGTACTTC. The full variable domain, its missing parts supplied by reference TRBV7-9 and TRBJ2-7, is DTGVSQNPRHKITKRGQNVTFRCDPISEHNRLYWYRQTLGQGPEFLTYFQNEAQLEKSRLLSDRFSAERPKGSFSTLEIQRTEQGDSAMYLCASSLDRQGAYEQYFGPGTRLTVT.

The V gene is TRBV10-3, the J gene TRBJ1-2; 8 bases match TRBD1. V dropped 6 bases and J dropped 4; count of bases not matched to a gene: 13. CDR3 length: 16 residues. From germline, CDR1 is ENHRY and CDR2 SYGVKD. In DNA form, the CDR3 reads TGTGCCATCAGCGGCACCCGGACAGGGACCCTCTATGGCTACACCTTC. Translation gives CAISGTRTGTLYGYTF.

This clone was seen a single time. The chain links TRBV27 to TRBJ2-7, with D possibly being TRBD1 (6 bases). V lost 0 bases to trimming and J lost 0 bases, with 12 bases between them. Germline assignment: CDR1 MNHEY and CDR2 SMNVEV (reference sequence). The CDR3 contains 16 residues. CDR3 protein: CASSLSQGFSSYEQYF. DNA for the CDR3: TGTGCCAGCAGTTTATCGCAGGGGTTCAGCTCCTACGAGCAGTACTTC.

This CDR3 reads CAWTVAGGGQFF. The CDR3 nucleotides read TGTGCCTGGACTGTCGCGGGGGGTGGGCAGTTCTTC. The V gene is TRBV30, the J gene TRBJ2-1; 8 bases match TRBD2. The germline CDR1 and CDR2 sequences are GTSNPN and SVGIG (reference sequence). The CDR3 runs to 12 residues. The ends lost 4 bases at V and 12 bases at J; junction bases unmatched: 8.

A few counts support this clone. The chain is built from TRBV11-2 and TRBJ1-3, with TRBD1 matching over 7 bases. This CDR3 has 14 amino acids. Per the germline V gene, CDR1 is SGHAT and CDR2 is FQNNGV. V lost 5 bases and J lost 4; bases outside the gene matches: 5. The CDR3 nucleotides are TGTGCCAGCAGCGCAACAGGGGCGGGAAACACCATATATTTT. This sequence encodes CASSATGAGNTIYF. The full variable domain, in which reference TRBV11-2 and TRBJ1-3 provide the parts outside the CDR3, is EAGVAQSPRYKIIEKRQSVAFWCNPISGHATLYWYQQILGQGPKLLIQFQNNGVVDDSQLPKDRFSAERLKGVDSTLKIQPAKLEDSAVYLCASSATGAGNTIYFGEGSWLTVV.

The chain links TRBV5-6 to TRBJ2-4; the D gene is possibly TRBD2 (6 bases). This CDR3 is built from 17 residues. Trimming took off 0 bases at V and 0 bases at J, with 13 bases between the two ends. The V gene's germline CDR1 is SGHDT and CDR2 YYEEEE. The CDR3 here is CASSLASSGLAKNIQYF. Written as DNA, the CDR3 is TGTGCCAGCAGCTTGGCAAGTAGCGGTCTAGCCAAAAACATTCAGTACTTC.

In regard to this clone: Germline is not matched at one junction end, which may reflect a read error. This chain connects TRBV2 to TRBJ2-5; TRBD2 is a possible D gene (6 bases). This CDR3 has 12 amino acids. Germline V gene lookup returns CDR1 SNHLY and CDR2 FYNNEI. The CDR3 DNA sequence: TGTGCCAGCGGGGGGAACGAAGATACCCAGTACTTC. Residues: CASGGNEDTQYF.

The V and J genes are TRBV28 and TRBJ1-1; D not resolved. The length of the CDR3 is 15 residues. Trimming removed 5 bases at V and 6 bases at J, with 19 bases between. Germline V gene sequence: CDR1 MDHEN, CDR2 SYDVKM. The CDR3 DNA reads TGTGCCAGCAGTCCTTATCGGACGGGCGCACCTGAAGCTTTCTTT. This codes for CASSPYRTGAPEAFF. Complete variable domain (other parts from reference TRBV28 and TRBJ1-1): DVKVTQSSRYLVKRTGEKVFLECVQDMDHENMFWYRQDPGLGLRLIYFSYDVKMKEKGDIPEGYSVSREKKERFSLILESASTNQTSMYLCASSPYRTGAPEAFFGQGTRLTVV.